Shown below are 20 T cell receptor beta chains from a single sample sequenced in a study of blood T cell repertoires in COVID-19 (dated by TCRdb to about 2020). Library preparation used the immunoSEQ multiplex PCR assay. As stored in TCRdb, this immuneACCESS dataset retains in-frame rearrangements with V and J assigned. A fraction of the clones does not appear; measured against another copy, unresolved V genes explain less than half of the discrepancy, and the remainder lacks a known reason. The sample records some 220,000 clones, 80% to 90% of which are singletons. The ten top clones hold around 3.2% of the sample. The sequenced sample was PBMCs or T cells enriched from blood (not recorded which). The receptors were gathered from a woman in her late teens or twenties in a cohort exposed to, infected with or recovered from COVID-19 (not recorded which).

This clone was counted between two and nine times. The V and J genes are TRBV3-1 (or the pseudogene TRBV3-2) and TRBJ2-3; D remains ambiguous. The CDR3 contains 14 residues. The V end lost 0 bases, the J end lost 0 bases, and 4 bases lay between the germline ends. The germline V gene encodes CDR1 LGHDT and CDR2 YNNKEL (reference sequence). For the CDR3, the DNA is TGTGCCAGCAGCCAAGACCTCAGCACAGATACGCAGTATTTT. It codes for CASSQDLSTDTQYF.

This chain connects TRBV3-1 (or the pseudogene TRBV3-2) to TRBJ2-7; a weak D match, TRBD2 (6 bases). Germline CDR1 LGHDT, CDR2 YNNKEL (reference sequence). Trimming stripped 3 bases from V and 3 bases from J, with 6 bases between. The CDR3 is made up of 12 amino acids. The CDR3 loop reads CASSQGGYEQYF. As DNA, the CDR3 is TGTGCCAGCAGCCAGGGGGGCTACGAGCAGTACTTC.

The V call is TRBV19, the J call TRBJ2-3, with unresolved D. There are 12 residues in the CDR3. CDR1 and CDR2 (germline): LNHDA, SQIVND (reference sequence). The V end was cut by 1 base, the J end by 8 bases, with 7 bases between. The CDR3 region is CASSIARSTQYF. The CDR3 region has the DNA TGTGCCAGTAGTATAGCCCGTAGTACGCAGTATTTT.

CDR3: CASSPTGVPGNTIYF. In nucleotides, the CDR3 is TGTGCCAGCAGCCCCACAGGGGTCCCTGGAAACACCATATATTTT. This rearrangement joins TRBV2 to TRBJ1-3, with TRBD1 matching over 7 bases. This CDR3 is 15 amino acids long. After removal of 6 bases from V and 2 bases from J, the junction contained 7 bases not matched to a gene. Germline lookup yields CDR1 SNHLY and CDR2 FYNNEI. The whole variable domain, remainder taken from reference TRBV2 and TRBJ1-3, is EPEVTQTPSHQVTQMGQEVILRCVPISNHLYFYWYRQILGQKVEFLVSFYNNEISEKSEIFDDQFSVERPDGSNFTLKIRSTKLEDSAMYFCASSPTGVPGNTIYFGEGSWLTVV.

This chain connects TRBV28 to TRBJ1-5; 12 bases map to TRBD1. CDR3 length equals 16 residues. Trimming took 6 bases from V and 5 from J; bases not matched to a gene: 8. The V gene's germline CDR1 is MDHEN and CDR2 SYDVKM. The DNA of the CDR3 is TGTGCCAGCAGGCCTCCCGGGACAGGGGGCTATCAGCCCCAGCATTTT. Protein sequence: CASRPPGTGGYQPQHF.

In the case of this clone: The sample carries other DNA sequences with the same CDR3. This chain links TRBV29-1 with TRBJ2-1, with 7 bases that match TRBD2. The CDR3 covers 14 residues. Germline V gene sequence: CDR1 SQVTM, CDR2 ANQGSEA. Trimming took 4 bases from V and 4 from J; bases not matched to a gene: 7. The CDR3: CSVVRLAEYNEQFF. DNA for the CDR3: TGCAGCGTTGTACGCCTAGCGGAATACAATGAGCAGTTCTTC.

The V and J genes are TRBV5-4 and TRBJ2-7, with 7 bases that match TRBD2. This CDR3 region has 13 residues. The V gene end was trimmed by 7 bases and the J gene end by 7 bases; junction bases not matched to a gene: 11. Germline values: CDR1 SGHNT, CDR2 YYREEE (reference sequence). The chain's CDR3 is CASSRGDHGEQYF. The CDR3 DNA sequence: TGTGCCAGCTCCCGGGGGGACCATGGGGAGCAGTACTTC.

The chain carries TRBV6-6 and TRBJ1-6; no clear D gene. Germline CDR1 and CDR2: MNHNY and SVGAGI (reference sequence). V shed 2 bases and J shed 6 bases, with 14 bases lying between them. The CDR3 is 16 residues long. CDR3 sequence (DNA): TGTGCCAGCAGTTACCCCCTAGCTATAAGTAATTCACCCCTCCACTTT. This encodes CASSYPLAISNSPLHF.

The CDR3 DNA follows: TGTGCCAGCAGGATTCGGACTGCAAATGAGCAGTTCTTC. It translates to CASRIRTANEQFF. The chain has TRBV11-3 and TRBJ2-1, with a weak D call TRBD2 (5 bases). Germline-derived CDR1 and CDR2 are SGHNT and YENEEA. The CDR3 covers 13 residues. The ends were cut back, 6 bases at V and 7 bases at J, with 13 bases in the middle. Full variable domain (outside the CDR3, taken from reference TRBV11-3 and TRBJ2-1): EAGVVQSPRYKIIEKKQPVAFWCNPISGHNTLYWYLQNLGQGPELLIRYENEEAVDDSQLPKDRFSAERLKGVDSTLKIQPAELGDSAVYLCASRIRTANEQFFGPGTRLTVL.

The chain carries TRBV5-1 and TRBJ2-1, with TRBD2 identical over 11 bases. The CDR3 runs 19 residues. V dropped 4 bases and J dropped 0; count of bases not matched to a gene: 12. Germline V gene data show CDR1 as SGHRS and CDR2 as YFSETQ. The CDR3 region has the DNA TGCGCCAGCAGCCCCGCAGGGACTAGCGGATCTTACTCCTACAATGAGCAGTTCTTC. Protein sequence: CASSPAGTSGSYSYNEQFF.

Regarding this clone: Mismatch with germline at one junction end may stem from a read error. V gene TRBV7-7 combines with J gene TRBJ2-5; 11 bases match TRBD1. Germline V gene data show CDR1 as SSHAT and CDR2 as FNYEAQ (reference sequence). This CDR3 spans 15 amino acids. The CDR3 DNA reads as TGTGCTAGCAGCCGGACAGGGGGCCACGGAGAGACCCAGTACTTC. Residues: CASSRTGGHGETQYF.

The chain employs TRBV3-1 (or the pseudogene TRBV3-2) and TRBJ1-5, with 9 positions matching TRBD1. The V segment lost 4 bases and the J segment 4 bases; nucleotides outside the gene matches: 2. CDR1 is LGHDT, CDR2 YNNKEL, per germline (reference sequence). The CDR3 totals 14 residues. The CDR3 loop is CASSPGTGNQPQHF. The CDR3 bases are TGTGCCAGCAGCCCAGGGACAGGGAATCAGCCCCAGCATTTT.

The chain joins TRBV18 to TRBJ1-2; 7 bases line up with TRBD1. V was pared by 5 bases and J by 4 bases, with 10 bases of the junction left unmatched. This CDR3 spans 15 amino acids. Germline V gene sequence: CDR1 KGHSH, CDR2 LQKENI. DNA for the CDR3: TGTGCCAGCTCAGCGGGTACAGGGGTGAGCTATGGCTACACCTTC. Translating it yields CASSAGTGVSYGYTF.

The rearrangement uses TRBV5-1 and TRBJ2-2; 7 nucleotides agree with TRBD2. Germline CDR1 is SGHRS and CDR2 is YFSETQ. J gave up 3 bases and V 3 bases, and 5 bases lay outside the gene matches. The CDR3 totals 15 residues. CDR3 region: CASSYGLVDTGELFF. CDR3 DNA: TGCGCCAGCAGCTACGGACTAGTCGACACCGGGGAGCTGTTTTTT.

The chain links TRBV6-5 to TRBJ2-7; 8 bases fit TRBD2. Germline V gene lookup returns CDR1 MNHEY and CDR2 SVGAGI. This CDR3 contains 15 residues. V trimming: 0 bases; J trimming: 2 bases; junction bases outside the gene matches: 3. Here the CDR3 reads CASSYSSGGTYEQYF. The CDR3 DNA reads as TGTGCCAGCAGTTACTCAAGCGGGGGAACCTACGAGCAGTACTTC.

The chain recombines TRBV19 with TRBJ2-7, with 10 bases fitting TRBD2. This CDR3 contains 15 residues. CDR1 and CDR2 from the germline V gene are LNHDA and SQIVND (reference sequence). Trimming at V came to 6 bases and at J to 4 bases, leaving 9 bases not matched to a gene. As DNA, the CDR3 is TGTGCCAGTAGCCCTAGCGGGAGTGTTGGGTACGAGCAGTACTTC. Translation gives CASSPSGSVGYEQYF.

The chain is built from TRBV6-5 and TRBJ1-2; 10 bases are a match to TRBD1. J was trimmed by 4 bases and V by 4 bases; bases with no gene match: 6. Germline V gene data show CDR1 as MNHEY and CDR2 as SVGAGI. The CDR3 is 15 residues long. The CDR3 bases are TGTGCCAGCAGTTCCCGGGACAGGGGATTCTATGGCTACACCTTC. Amino acid sequence: CASSSRDRGFYGYTF.

The V call is TRBV5-8, the J call TRBJ2-7, with a tentative D call TRBD2 (6 bases). The CDR3 contains 15 residues. Germline V CDR1 and CDR2: SGHTS, YDEGEE. Trimming removed 7 bases from V and 7 bases from J, with 24 bases in between. CDR3 sequence (DNA): TGTGCCAGCCCGGCTAAGGACTACCATACGAGAGAGCAGTACTTC. This sequence encodes CASPAKDYHTREQYF.

This clone came up once. This chain connects TRBV28 to TRBJ2-7; 7 nucleotides match TRBD2. With V trimmed by 3 bases and J by 6 bases, 8 bases remained unmatched. CDR1 is MDHEN and CDR2 is SYDVKM in the germline V gene. The CDR3 is made up of 14 amino acids. CDR3 protein: CASSFAGVRAEQYF. Written as DNA, the CDR3 is TGTGCCAGCAGTTTCGCGGGGGTTCGCGCCGAGCAGTACTTC.

The chain employs TRBV7-8 and TRBJ2-2; 10 nucleotides match TRBD2. Trimming took 1 base from V and 2 from J; bases not matched to a gene: 7. Germline V gives CDR1 SGHVS, CDR2 FQNEAQ. This CDR3 has 18 residues. This chain's CDR3 is CASSLVLTSGLNTGELFF. Written as DNA, the CDR3 is TGTGCCAGCAGCTTAGTTTTGACTAGCGGGCTCAACACCGGGGAGCTGTTTTTT.